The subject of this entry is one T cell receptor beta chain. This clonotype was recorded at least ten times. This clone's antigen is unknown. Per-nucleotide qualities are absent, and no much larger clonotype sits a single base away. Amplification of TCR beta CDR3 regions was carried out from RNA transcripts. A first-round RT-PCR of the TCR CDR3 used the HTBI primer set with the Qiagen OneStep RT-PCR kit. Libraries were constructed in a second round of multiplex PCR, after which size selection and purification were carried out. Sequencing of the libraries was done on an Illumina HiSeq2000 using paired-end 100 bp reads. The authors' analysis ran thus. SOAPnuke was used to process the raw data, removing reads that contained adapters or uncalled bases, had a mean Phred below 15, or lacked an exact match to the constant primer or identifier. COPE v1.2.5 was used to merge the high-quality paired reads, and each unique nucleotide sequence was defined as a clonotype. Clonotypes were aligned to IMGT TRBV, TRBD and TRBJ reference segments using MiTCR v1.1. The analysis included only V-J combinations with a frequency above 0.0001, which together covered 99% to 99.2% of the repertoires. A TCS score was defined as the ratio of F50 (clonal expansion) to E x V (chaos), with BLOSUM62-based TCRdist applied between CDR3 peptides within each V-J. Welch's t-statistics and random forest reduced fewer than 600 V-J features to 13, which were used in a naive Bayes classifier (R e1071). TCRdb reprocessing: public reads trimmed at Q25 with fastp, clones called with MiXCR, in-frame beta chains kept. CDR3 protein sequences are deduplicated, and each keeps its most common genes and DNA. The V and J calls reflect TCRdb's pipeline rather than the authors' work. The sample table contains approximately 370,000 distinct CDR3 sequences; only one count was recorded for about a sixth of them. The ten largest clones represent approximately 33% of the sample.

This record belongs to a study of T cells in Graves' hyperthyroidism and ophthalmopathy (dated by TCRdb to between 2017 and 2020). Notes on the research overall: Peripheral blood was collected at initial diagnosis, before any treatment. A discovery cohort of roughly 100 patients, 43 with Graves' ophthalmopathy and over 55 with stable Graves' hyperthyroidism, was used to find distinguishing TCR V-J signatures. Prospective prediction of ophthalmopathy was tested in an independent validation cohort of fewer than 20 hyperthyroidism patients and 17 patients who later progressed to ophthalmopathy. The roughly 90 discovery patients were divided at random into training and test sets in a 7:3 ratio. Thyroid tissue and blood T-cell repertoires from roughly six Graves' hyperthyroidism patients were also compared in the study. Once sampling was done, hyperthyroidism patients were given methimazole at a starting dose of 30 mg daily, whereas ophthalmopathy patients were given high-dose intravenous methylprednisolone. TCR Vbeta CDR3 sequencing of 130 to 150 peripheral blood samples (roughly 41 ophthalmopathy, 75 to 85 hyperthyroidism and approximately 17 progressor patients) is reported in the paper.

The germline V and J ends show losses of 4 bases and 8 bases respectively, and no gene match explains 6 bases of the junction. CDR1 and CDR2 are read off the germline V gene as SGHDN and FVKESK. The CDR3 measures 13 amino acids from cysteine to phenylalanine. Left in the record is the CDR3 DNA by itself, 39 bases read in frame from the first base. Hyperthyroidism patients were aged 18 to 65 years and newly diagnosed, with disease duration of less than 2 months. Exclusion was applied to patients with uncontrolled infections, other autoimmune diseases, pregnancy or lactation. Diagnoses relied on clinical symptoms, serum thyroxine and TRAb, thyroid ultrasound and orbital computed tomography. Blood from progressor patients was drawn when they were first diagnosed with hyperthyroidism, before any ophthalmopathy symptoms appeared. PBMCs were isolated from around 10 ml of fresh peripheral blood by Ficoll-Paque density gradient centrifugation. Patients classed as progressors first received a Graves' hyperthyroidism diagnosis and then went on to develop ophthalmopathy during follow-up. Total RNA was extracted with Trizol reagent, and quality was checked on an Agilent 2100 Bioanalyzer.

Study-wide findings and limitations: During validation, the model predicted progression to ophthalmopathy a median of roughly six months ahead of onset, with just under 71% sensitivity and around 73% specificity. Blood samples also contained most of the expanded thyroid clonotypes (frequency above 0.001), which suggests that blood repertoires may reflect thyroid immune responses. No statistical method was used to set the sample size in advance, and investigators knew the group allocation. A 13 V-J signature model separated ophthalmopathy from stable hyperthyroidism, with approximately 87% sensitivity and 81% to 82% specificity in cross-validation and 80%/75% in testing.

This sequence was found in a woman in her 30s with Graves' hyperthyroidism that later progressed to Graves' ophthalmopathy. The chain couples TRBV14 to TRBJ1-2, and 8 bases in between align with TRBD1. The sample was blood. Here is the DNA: TGTGCCAGCAGCCGCGGGACAGGTGGGGGCTACACCTTC. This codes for CASSRGTGGGYTF.